Reported below is one T cell receptor beta chain. This entry belongs to a study of blood T cells in healthy people across ages. With a J-beta primer mix and a sample-barcoded 5' primer, a second PCR ran roughly 6 to 12 cycles. TCRdb recomputed calls from the 5' RACE reads with MiXCR, one row per CDR3 protein. Of hundreds of thousands of distinct CDR3 sequences in the sample, roughly 50% were seen once. V lost 2 bases, J lost 5 bases, and 11 bases stayed unmatched. Germline values: CDR1 MNHEY, CDR2 SVGEGT. The CDR3 has 17 amino acids. Sample: blood. This clonotype was obtained from a man aged 30-40 years in good health. The rearrangement links TRBV6-2 or TRBV6-3 to TRBJ2-1; 8 bases fit TRBD2. CDR3 nucleotide sequence: TGTGCCAGCAGTTACCCTCGGTTAGCGGGATTTGACAATGAGCAGTTCTTC. This codes for CASSYPRLAGFDNEQFF.